This TCR beta chain comes out of a study of PD-L1 blockade in urothelial cancer. This CDR3 has 11 residues. The germline V and J ends were trimmed by 6 bases and 12 bases, with 12 bases remaining between them. CDR1 is SGHDT, CDR2 YYEEEE, per germline. With respect to this clone: Its antigen is not identified.

The protocol was immunoSEQ multiplex PCR, while the TCRdb copy is restricted to in-frame clones and leaves out a portion. Of roughly 43,000 clones in the sample, 81% were seen once. The study, taken as a whole, reports: Patients who had durable benefit saw their tumor-associated blood clones expand more at 3 weeks.

V is TRBV5-6 and J is TRBJ1-4; no clear D. Sequenced here: PBMCs, sampled around atezolizumab (anti-PD-L1) treatment. The receptor comes from a man aged 65 to 79 with urothelial cancer. DNA of the CDR3: TGTGCCAGCACCAATGACCAGGAACTGTTTTTT. Its protein product is CASTNDQELFF.